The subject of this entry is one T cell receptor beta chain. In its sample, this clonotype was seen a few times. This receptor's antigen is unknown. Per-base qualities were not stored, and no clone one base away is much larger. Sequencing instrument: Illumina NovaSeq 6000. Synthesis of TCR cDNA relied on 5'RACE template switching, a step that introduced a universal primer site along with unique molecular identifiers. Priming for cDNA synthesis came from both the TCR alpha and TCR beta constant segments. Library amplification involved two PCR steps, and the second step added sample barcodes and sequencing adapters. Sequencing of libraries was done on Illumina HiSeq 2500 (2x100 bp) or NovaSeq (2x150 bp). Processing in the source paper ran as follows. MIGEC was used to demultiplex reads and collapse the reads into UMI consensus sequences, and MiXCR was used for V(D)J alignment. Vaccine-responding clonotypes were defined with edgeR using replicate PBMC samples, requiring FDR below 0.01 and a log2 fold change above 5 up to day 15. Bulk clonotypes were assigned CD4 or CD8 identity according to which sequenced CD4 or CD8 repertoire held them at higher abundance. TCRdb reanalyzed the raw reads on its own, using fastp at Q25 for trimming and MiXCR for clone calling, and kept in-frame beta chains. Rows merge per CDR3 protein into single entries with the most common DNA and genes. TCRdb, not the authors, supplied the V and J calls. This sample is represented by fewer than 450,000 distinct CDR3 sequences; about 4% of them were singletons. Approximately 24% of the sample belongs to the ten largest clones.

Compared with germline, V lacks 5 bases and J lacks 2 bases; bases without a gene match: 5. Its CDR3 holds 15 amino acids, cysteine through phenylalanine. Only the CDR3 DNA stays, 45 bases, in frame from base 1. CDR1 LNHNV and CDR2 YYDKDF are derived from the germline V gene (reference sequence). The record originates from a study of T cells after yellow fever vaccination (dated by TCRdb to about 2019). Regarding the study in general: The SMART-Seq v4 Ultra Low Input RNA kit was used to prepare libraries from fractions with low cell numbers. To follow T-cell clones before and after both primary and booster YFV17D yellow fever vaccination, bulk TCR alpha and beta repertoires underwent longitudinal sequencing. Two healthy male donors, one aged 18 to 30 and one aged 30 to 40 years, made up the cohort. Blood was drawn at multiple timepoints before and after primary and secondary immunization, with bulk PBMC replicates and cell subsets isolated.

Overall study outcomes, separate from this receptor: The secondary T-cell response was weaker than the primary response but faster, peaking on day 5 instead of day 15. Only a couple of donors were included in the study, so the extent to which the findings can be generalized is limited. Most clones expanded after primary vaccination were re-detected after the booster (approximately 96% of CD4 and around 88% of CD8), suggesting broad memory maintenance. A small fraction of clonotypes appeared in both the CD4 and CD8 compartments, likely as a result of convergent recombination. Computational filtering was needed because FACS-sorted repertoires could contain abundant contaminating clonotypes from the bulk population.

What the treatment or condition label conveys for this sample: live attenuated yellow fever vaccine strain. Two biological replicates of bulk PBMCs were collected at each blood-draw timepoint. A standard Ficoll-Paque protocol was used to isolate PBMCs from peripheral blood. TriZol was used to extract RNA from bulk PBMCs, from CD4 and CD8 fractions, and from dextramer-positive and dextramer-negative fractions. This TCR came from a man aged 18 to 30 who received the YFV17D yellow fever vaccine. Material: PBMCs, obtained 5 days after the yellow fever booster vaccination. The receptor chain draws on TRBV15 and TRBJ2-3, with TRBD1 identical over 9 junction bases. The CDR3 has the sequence CATSGRDRDTDTQYF. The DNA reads TGTGCCACCAGCGGCCGGGACAGGGACACAGATACGCAGTATTTT.